This is a list of T cell receptor beta chains from one sample in a study of CD8 T cells in ankylosing spondylitis. TCRdb fed the 5' RACE reads into MiXCR, producing one record per CDR3 protein. The table has more than 400,000 distinct CDR3 sequences, about 5.7% seen once; the top ten hold around 3.4%. The specimen sequenced was blood, either unsorted or a sorted T cell fraction (not recorded which). These receptors all come from a male donor with ankylosing spondylitis. Both conserved end residues are part of each CDR3. A D gene is named only where the DNA matches it firmly. Clone size is stated in some rows and not others, as once, few, many or a class when expanded.

v_call: TRBV24-1; j_call: TRBJ2-3; d_call: -; clone_size: many; cdr3_nt: TGTGCCACCAGTGACACCGCAGGGAGAGCAGATACGCAGTATTTT; cdr3_aa: CATSDTAGRADTQYF
v_call: TRBV6-1; j_call: TRBJ1-3; d_call: TRBD1; clone_size: -; cdr3_nt: TGTGCCAGCGCACCGACAGGGGTGGCGTTCTCTGGAAACACCATATATTTT; cdr3_aa: CASAPTGVAFSGNTIYF
v_call: TRBV29-1; j_call: TRBJ2-1; d_call: TRBD2; clone_size: many; cdr3_nt: TGCAGCGTTGGCGGGACTAGCGGGAGAGGCTACAATGAGCAGTTCTTC; cdr3_aa: CSVGGTSGRGYNEQFF
v_call: TRBV29-1; j_call: TRBJ2-1; d_call: -; clone_size: -; cdr3_nt: TGCAGCGTTGAAAGGGGGATGTCCTACAATGAGCAGTTCTTC; cdr3_aa: CSVERGMSYNEQFF
v_call: TRBV2; j_call: TRBJ1-2; d_call: -; clone_size: many; cdr3_nt: TGTGCCAGCTATAGGGTCCGCTATGGCTACACCTTC; cdr3_aa: CASYRVRYGYTF
v_call: TRBV29-1; j_call: TRBJ1-1; d_call: -; clone_size: many; cdr3_nt: TGCAGCGTTGGGGGGATTATGAACACTGAAGCTTTCTTT; cdr3_aa: CSVGGIMNTEAFF
v_call: TRBV6-2/TRBV6-3; j_call: TRBJ2-7; d_call: TRBD2; clone_size: many; cdr3_nt: TGTGCCAGCAGTTACACCAAACGGGCGGCTAGCGGATCCTACGAGCAGTACTTC; cdr3_aa: CASSYTKRAASGSYEQYF
v_call: TRBV7-9; j_call: TRBJ1-3; d_call: -; clone_size: many; cdr3_nt: TGTGCCAGCACCAAACAGGAAGATGGAAACACCATATATTTT; cdr3_aa: CASTKQEDGNTIYF
v_call: TRBV7-8; j_call: TRBJ1-3; d_call: -; clone_size: many; cdr3_nt: TGTGCCAGCAGCGCCCAAACTGGAAACACCATATATTTT; cdr3_aa: CASSAQTGNTIYF
v_call: TRBV28; j_call: TRBJ2-2; d_call: -; clone_size: many; cdr3_nt: TGCGCCAGCAGCTTGGAACAGGGGAACACCGGGGAGCTGTTTTTT; cdr3_aa: CASSLEQGNTGELFF
v_call: TRBV20-1; j_call: TRBJ2-7; d_call: -; clone_size: many; cdr3_nt: TGCAGTGCGCCTCATGTGGGAGTAGGTGCGGACGAGCAGTACTTC; cdr3_aa: CSAPHVGVGADEQYF
v_call: TRBV7-9; j_call: TRBJ2-1; d_call: -; clone_size: many; cdr3_nt: TGTGCCAGCAGCTCTCCTAGTTGGCGGGGAGATACCAATGAGCAGTTCTTC; cdr3_aa: CASSSPSWRGDTNEQFF
v_call: TRBV28; j_call: TRBJ2-7; d_call: TRBD1; clone_size: many; cdr3_nt: TGTGCCAGCACCTCCCCGGACAGGTCCTACGAGCAGTACTTC; cdr3_aa: CASTSPDRSYEQYF
v_call: TRBV6-1; j_call: TRBJ2-6; d_call: TRBD1; clone_size: many; cdr3_nt: TGTGCCAGGAGGGACAGCCTAGGGGCCAACGTCCTGACTTTC; cdr3_aa: CARRDSLGANVLTF
v_call: TRBV7-2; j_call: TRBJ2-7; d_call: -; clone_size: many; cdr3_nt: TGTGCCAGCAGCTTAGGAAGTCAAAAGGCGTCGTACGAGCAGTACTTC; cdr3_aa: CASSLGSQKASYEQYF
v_call: TRBV20-1; j_call: TRBJ2-7; d_call: -; clone_size: many; cdr3_nt: TGCAGTGCTAGAGTTATAGCGGCAACCTACGAGCAGTACTTC; cdr3_aa: CSARVIAATYEQYF
v_call: TRBV5-1; j_call: TRBJ2-1; d_call: -; clone_size: many; cdr3_nt: TGCGCCAGCAGCCTCCCGCAGGGATCGGTGGGGCCCCGCTCCTACAATGAGCAGTTCTTC; cdr3_aa: CASSLPQGSVGPRSYNEQFF
v_call: TRBV7-2; j_call: TRBJ2-1; d_call: -; clone_size: many; cdr3_nt: TGTGCCAGCAGCCACTCAGCTAGCGCCTACAATGAGCAGTTCTTC; cdr3_aa: CASSHSASAYNEQFF
v_call: TRBV6-2/TRBV6-3; j_call: TRBJ2-4; d_call: -; clone_size: many; cdr3_nt: TGTGCCAGCAGTTACCCCGAGTGGGTAGCCAAAAACATTCAGTACTTC; cdr3_aa: CASSYPEWVAKNIQYF
v_call: TRBV6-5; j_call: TRBJ1-1; d_call: TRBD1; clone_size: -; cdr3_nt: TGTGCCAGCAGTTATCTGAAAGCCGGGACAGGGCCCACTGAAGCTTTCTTT; cdr3_aa: CASSYLKAGTGPTEAFF
v_call: TRBV6-1; j_call: TRBJ2-5; d_call: -; clone_size: many; cdr3_nt: TGTGCCAGCAGTCGGGAGGGGGCAATGGAGACCCAGTACTTC; cdr3_aa: CASSREGAMETQYF
v_call: TRBV5-1; j_call: TRBJ2-3; d_call: -; clone_size: -; cdr3_nt: TGCGCCAGCACCTTGGTATTTCCTAGCACAGATACGCAGTATTTT; cdr3_aa: CASTLVFPSTDTQYF
v_call: TRBV20-1; j_call: TRBJ2-1; d_call: TRBD1; clone_size: many; cdr3_nt: TGCAGTCCCGGACAGGGGGCGAATGAGCAGTTCTTC; cdr3_aa: CSPGQGANEQFF
v_call: TRBV7-2; j_call: TRBJ2-1; d_call: -; clone_size: few; cdr3_nt: TGTGCCAGCAGTACCTATCCGGGGGAGTACAATGAGCAGTTCTTC; cdr3_aa: CASSTYPGEYNEQFF
v_call: TRBV4-2; j_call: TRBJ1-1; d_call: -; clone_size: many; cdr3_nt: TGTGCCAGCAGCTCCGGCCTGAACACTGAAGCTTTCTTT; cdr3_aa: CASSSGLNTEAFF
v_call: TRBV14; j_call: TRBJ2-3; d_call: -; clone_size: -; cdr3_nt: TGTGCCAGCAGCCAAGTACCAGCTGAGTGGGATACGCAGTATTTT; cdr3_aa: CASSQVPAEWDTQYF
v_call: TRBV10-3; j_call: TRBJ1-1; d_call: -; clone_size: many; cdr3_nt: TGTGCCATCAGTGACCGGACAGACGCTGAAGCTTTCTTT; cdr3_aa: CAISDRTDAEAFF
v_call: TRBV7-3; j_call: TRBJ2-3; d_call: -; clone_size: few; cdr3_nt: TGTGCCAGCAGCTTAAACCGCCCTCCAGATACGCAGTATTTT; cdr3_aa: CASSLNRPPDTQYF
v_call: TRBV5-1; j_call: TRBJ2-2; d_call: -; clone_size: many; cdr3_nt: TGCGCCAGCAGCTGGGGGATCACCGGGGAGCTGTTTTTT; cdr3_aa: CASSWGITGELFF
v_call: TRBV15; j_call: TRBJ2-3; d_call: -; clone_size: -; cdr3_nt: TGTGCCACCCGACTTGGGGCGGGGCCACTCACAGATACGCAGTATTTT; cdr3_aa: CATRLGAGPLTDTQYF
v_call: TRBV6-2/TRBV6-3; j_call: TRBJ1-1; d_call: TRBD1; clone_size: many; cdr3_nt: TGTGCCAGCAGCGAGGACAGGGCGGGTACTGAAGCTTTCTTT; cdr3_aa: CASSEDRAGTEAFF
v_call: TRBV9; j_call: TRBJ2-3; d_call: TRBD2; clone_size: many; cdr3_nt: TGTGCCAGCAGCGTCGCTCGGACTAGCGGGGGGCCAGATACGCAGTATTTT; cdr3_aa: CASSVARTSGGPDTQYF
v_call: TRBV29-1; j_call: TRBJ2-1; d_call: -; clone_size: many; cdr3_nt: TGCAGCGTTGGGGTTGCGGAGGGATGGGATGAGCAGTTCTTC; cdr3_aa: CSVGVAEGWDEQFF
v_call: TRBV9; j_call: TRBJ1-2; d_call: -; clone_size: many; cdr3_nt: TGTGCCAGCAGCGTAGCTAACCCGGCCGCTAACTATGGCTACACCTTC; cdr3_aa: CASSVANPAANYGYTF
v_call: TRBV7-9; j_call: TRBJ1-4; d_call: TRBD1; clone_size: many; cdr3_nt: TGTGCCAGCAGCTTAGTCGGGACAGGGGCTGAAAAACTGTTTTTT; cdr3_aa: CASSLVGTGAEKLFF
v_call: TRBV10-3; j_call: TRBJ2-7; d_call: -; clone_size: many; cdr3_nt: TGTGCCATCAGAAGACAGGAAGGCGAGCAGTACTTC; cdr3_aa: CAIRRQEGEQYF
v_call: TRBV29-1; j_call: TRBJ1-1; d_call: -; clone_size: many; cdr3_nt: TGCAGCGTCCACCGGGACTTGGGGGTTGAAGCTTTCTTT; cdr3_aa: CSVHRDLGVEAFF
v_call: TRBV29-1; j_call: TRBJ2-3; d_call: -; clone_size: many; cdr3_nt: TGCAGCGTTGAAGATGGGGATACGCAGTATTTT; cdr3_aa: CSVEDGDTQYF
v_call: TRBV12-3/TRBV12-4; j_call: TRBJ1-5; d_call: -; clone_size: many; cdr3_nt: TGTGCCAGCAGGCTGTATGTACTAGGGGTAGGTGATAGCAATCAGCCCCAGCATTTT; cdr3_aa: CASRLYVLGVGDSNQPQHF
v_call: TRBV5-5; j_call: TRBJ2-3; d_call: -; clone_size: -; cdr3_nt: TGTGCCAGCAGCTACCCTTTTAATACGCAGTATTTT; cdr3_aa: CASSYPFNTQYF